The source of this T cell receptor beta chain is a study of blood T cell repertoires in COVID-19. In the study overall: Samples representing acute and convalescent COVID-19 were sourced from the United States, Italy and Spain. PBMCs, B-cell-depleted T cells, or T cells provided the cDNA or gDNA that made up the material.

Per the authors' pipeline: From reference gene primer amplification, estimates of nucleated cell counts were derived. Profiling relied on immunoSEQ multiplex PCR, and the TCRdb table lists in-frame clones only, not all of them. For V, J and clone size, that table is used; D and trimming come from the DNA. The sample records about 150,000 clones, about 87% being singletons. CDR1 and CDR2 (germline): KGHSH, LQKENI. V lost 3 bases and J lost 7, with 16 bases in between. This CDR3 contains 14 residues. Sequences were obtained from peripheral blood. The receptor comes from a man of 80 years or more with acute or convalescent COVID-19. The rearrangement joins TRBV18 to TRBJ2-7; tentatively, D is TRBD2 (6 bases). The CDR3 nucleotides are TGTGCCAGCTCACCCCCTGGGGGTGCGGGGGAGCAGTACTTC. Amino acids: CASSPPGGAGEQYF.